The rows below give T cell receptor beta chains drawn from one sample of a study of T cell responses to AZD1222 COVID-19 vaccine. Assay used: immunoSEQ multiplex PCR; TCRdb lists only in-frame clones, some missing. The sample shows about 140,000 clones, under 95% of them seen only once. The material was peripheral blood, obtained on day 0 of AZD1222 vaccination. These receptors all come from an adult in good health. Each CDR3 is given with its conserved first and last residue. D genes are given only for firm matches. Size values are once, few and many counts, or a class for expanded clones, and some rows have none.

d_call: -; clone_size: few; j_call: TRBJ2-5; v_call: TRBV7-9; cdr3_nt: TGTGCCAGCAGCTTAGTCGGGTCGTCCCAAGAGACCCAGTACTTC; cdr3_aa: CASSLVGSSQETQYF
d_call: -; clone_size: -; j_call: TRBJ1-6; v_call: TRBV7-6; cdr3_nt: TGTGCCAGCAGCTTAGCCACAGGGAGCTCCTATAATTCACCCCTCCACTTT; cdr3_aa: CASSLATGSSYNSPLHF
d_call: TRBD1; clone_size: -; j_call: TRBJ1-1; v_call: TRBV6-1; cdr3_nt: TGTGCCAGCAGTGAAATAGGCAGGGGGAGAGACACTGAAGCTTTCTTT; cdr3_aa: CASSEIGRGRDTEAFF
d_call: -; clone_size: -; j_call: TRBJ1-1; v_call: TRBV6-4; cdr3_nt: TGTGCCAAACAAAGGGACATAGGGAACACTGAAGCTTTCTTT; cdr3_aa: CAKQRDIGNTEAFF
d_call: TRBD2; clone_size: -; j_call: TRBJ2-7; v_call: TRBV6-5; cdr3_nt: TGTGCCAGCAGTTTAGCGGGAGATAGCTCCTACGAGCAGTACTTC; cdr3_aa: CASSLAGDSSYEQYF
d_call: -; clone_size: -; j_call: TRBJ2-3; v_call: TRBV6-5; cdr3_nt: TGTGCCAGCAGTCAAAAACTAGGCACAGATACGCAGTATTTT; cdr3_aa: CASSQKLGTDTQYF
d_call: -; clone_size: -; j_call: TRBJ1-6; v_call: TRBV27; cdr3_nt: TGTGCCAGCAGTCCGGGACGGAGGAATTCACCCCTCCACTTT; cdr3_aa: CASSPGRRNSPLHF
d_call: -; clone_size: -; j_call: TRBJ1-1; v_call: TRBV6-4; cdr3_nt: TGTGCCAGCATCTCCCCTCTCGAAGCTTTCTTT; cdr3_aa: CASISPLEAFF
d_call: -; clone_size: -; j_call: TRBJ2-7; v_call: TRBV13; cdr3_nt: TGTGCCAGCAGCTCTGGACTTTCCGACGAGCAGTACTTC; cdr3_aa: CASSSGLSDEQYF
d_call: -; clone_size: -; j_call: TRBJ1-4; v_call: TRBV30; cdr3_nt: TGTGCCTGGATACCAACTGGGGCACCTAATGAAAAACTGTTTTTT; cdr3_aa: CAWIPTGAPNEKLFF
d_call: -; clone_size: -; j_call: TRBJ1-1; v_call: TRBV2; cdr3_nt: TGTGCCAGCAGTGTGGGGGATTGGGGCAACACTGAAGCTTTCTTT; cdr3_aa: CASSVGDWGNTEAFF
d_call: -; clone_size: once; j_call: TRBJ1-5; v_call: TRBV5-1; cdr3_nt: TGCGCCAGCAGCTTGGGCGGTAACAATCAGCCCCAGCATTTT; cdr3_aa: CASSLGGNNQPQHF
d_call: -; clone_size: -; j_call: TRBJ2-5; v_call: TRBV4-2; cdr3_nt: TGTGCCAGCAGCCAAGAAGGGGGGGGACGTGAGACCCAGTACTTC; cdr3_aa: CASSQEGGGRETQYF
d_call: -; clone_size: -; j_call: TRBJ2-1; v_call: TRBV10-3; cdr3_nt: TGTGCCATCAAGTCAGGGGGGGGTGAGCAGTTCTTC; cdr3_aa: CAIKSGGGEQFF
d_call: -; clone_size: few; j_call: TRBJ1-5; v_call: TRBV6-1; cdr3_nt: TGTGCCAGCAGTGACCCGGCGTTTCAGCCCCAGCATTTT; cdr3_aa: CASSDPAFQPQHF
d_call: TRBD1; clone_size: -; j_call: TRBJ1-1; v_call: TRBV19; cdr3_nt: TGTGCCAGTAGTATATCCCCAGGGGGCAGGGGGAGCACTGAAGCTTTCTTT; cdr3_aa: CASSISPGGRGSTEAFF
d_call: -; clone_size: -; j_call: TRBJ1-2; v_call: TRBV14; cdr3_nt: TGTGCCAGCAGCCCCCGGGCCGCCTTCTATGGCTACACCTTC; cdr3_aa: CASSPRAAFYGYTF
d_call: TRBD2; clone_size: -; j_call: TRBJ2-1; v_call: TRBV7-2; cdr3_nt: TGTGCCAGCAGCTTAGTTAGCGCGGGAGTAGAGCAGTTCTTC; cdr3_aa: CASSLVSAGVEQFF
d_call: -; clone_size: -; j_call: TRBJ1-3; v_call: TRBV5-1; cdr3_nt: TGCGCCAGCAGCTTGGAACAGACCGGCGGAAACACCATATATTTT; cdr3_aa: CASSLEQTGGNTIYF
d_call: -; clone_size: few; j_call: TRBJ1-1; v_call: TRBV12-3/TRBV12-4; cdr3_nt: TGTGCCAGCAGGATTATGAACACTGAAGCTTTCTTT; cdr3_aa: CASRIMNTEAFF
d_call: -; clone_size: -; j_call: TRBJ1-3; v_call: TRBV18; cdr3_nt: TGTGCCAGCTCACCTCTCAAGGGGTCAAACACCATATATTTT; cdr3_aa: CASSPLKGSNTIYF
d_call: TRBD2; clone_size: -; j_call: TRBJ2-1; v_call: TRBV7-6; cdr3_nt: TGTGCCAGCAGCCCCCGCGGGAGTTCCTACAATGAGCAGTTCTTC; cdr3_aa: CASSPRGSSYNEQFF
d_call: -; clone_size: few; j_call: TRBJ1-5; v_call: TRBV4-1; cdr3_nt: TGCGCCAGCAGCCAAGTGAGAGATCGCAATCAGCCCCAGCATTTT; cdr3_aa: CASSQVRDRNQPQHF
d_call: TRBD2; clone_size: -; j_call: TRBJ2-6; v_call: TRBV4-1; cdr3_nt: TGCGCCAGCAGCCCTAGCGTAGCGGGGTTCTCTGGGGCCAACGTCCTGACTTTC; cdr3_aa: CASSPSVAGFSGANVLTF
d_call: TRBD1; clone_size: -; j_call: TRBJ2-1; v_call: TRBV5-6; cdr3_nt: TGTGCCAGCAGCTATCGGACAGGAACTGGTAATGAGCAGTTCTTC; cdr3_aa: CASSYRTGTGNEQFF
d_call: -; clone_size: once; j_call: TRBJ1-6; v_call: TRBV5-6; cdr3_nt: TGTGCCAGCAGCGGCAGGGGTCCCTGGTACTCACCCCTCCACTTT; cdr3_aa: CASSGRGPWYSPLHF
d_call: -; clone_size: -; j_call: TRBJ1-2; v_call: TRBV6-4; cdr3_nt: TGTGCCAGCCGGGACTCAGGGGTGTTGTATGGCTACACCTTC; cdr3_aa: CASRDSGVLYGYTF
d_call: TRBD2; clone_size: -; j_call: TRBJ2-2; v_call: TRBV7-2; cdr3_nt: TGTGCCAGCAGCTCAGCAGCGGGAGGGTGGACCGGGGAGCTGTTTTTT; cdr3_aa: CASSSAAGGWTGELFF
d_call: TRBD2; clone_size: -; j_call: TRBJ2-1; v_call: TRBV7-9; cdr3_nt: TGTGCCAGCAGCTTAGGGCTAGCGGGGCTTAGTGAGCAGTTCTTC; cdr3_aa: CASSLGLAGLSEQFF
d_call: -; clone_size: -; j_call: TRBJ2-3; v_call: TRBV4-2; cdr3_nt: TGTGCCAGCAGCCAAGATTCGTCCACAACAGATACGCAGTATTTT; cdr3_aa: CASSQDSSTTDTQYF
d_call: TRBD2; clone_size: -; j_call: TRBJ2-7; v_call: TRBV7-9; cdr3_nt: TGTGCCAGTCAAGGGCGGGAGGGGTCCTACGAGCAGTACTTC; cdr3_aa: CASQGREGSYEQYF
d_call: -; clone_size: -; j_call: TRBJ1-1; v_call: TRBV6-1; cdr3_nt: TGTGCCAGCAGTGAAAATACGAACACTGAAGCTTTCTTT; cdr3_aa: CASSENTNTEAFF
d_call: -; clone_size: -; j_call: TRBJ1-5; v_call: TRBV19; cdr3_nt: TGTGCCAGTAGTATTGGGGTAGGGGAGACAAACGTGCAGCCCCAGCATTTT; cdr3_aa: CASSIGVGETNVQPQHF
d_call: TRBD1; clone_size: -; j_call: TRBJ1-1; v_call: TRBV6-5; cdr3_nt: TGTGCCGTCAGGGGGGCCACGAACACTGAAGCTTTCTTT; cdr3_aa: CAVRGATNTEAFF
d_call: -; clone_size: -; j_call: TRBJ2-1; v_call: TRBV9; cdr3_nt: TGTGCCAGCAGCGTAGCGGCAGCTCAAAGTCACTACAATGAGCAGTTCTTC; cdr3_aa: CASSVAAAQSHYNEQFF
d_call: -; clone_size: once; j_call: TRBJ2-7; v_call: TRBV19; cdr3_nt: TGTGCCAGTAGTATAGCCTCTGAGGGGGTCTACGAGCAGTACTTC; cdr3_aa: CASSIASEGVYEQYF
d_call: -; clone_size: -; j_call: TRBJ1-1; v_call: TRBV11-3; cdr3_nt: TGTGCCAGCAGCCCCGGGACACCGAACACTGAAGCTTTCTTT; cdr3_aa: CASSPGTPNTEAFF
d_call: -; clone_size: -; j_call: TRBJ2-1; v_call: TRBV6-2/TRBV6-3; cdr3_nt: TGTGCCAGCAGTTACTCGAAGGGGGGGGCTAGGTTGAATGAGCAGTTCTTC; cdr3_aa: CASSYSKGGARLNEQFF
d_call: -; clone_size: -; j_call: TRBJ2-7; v_call: TRBV5-1; cdr3_nt: TGCGCCAGCAGCTTGGTCCGTGAAGGGAGGACCGAGCAGTACTTC; cdr3_aa: CASSLVREGRTEQYF
d_call: -; clone_size: -; j_call: TRBJ2-3; v_call: TRBV4-3; cdr3_nt: TGCGCCAGCAGCCAAGATCCGGCGGGACTTAGCACAGATACGCAGTATTTT; cdr3_aa: CASSQDPAGLSTDTQYF
d_call: -; clone_size: -; j_call: TRBJ1-5; v_call: TRBV19; cdr3_nt: TGTGCCAGTAAACTATCCGTGGGGGCCGGAGGCAATCAGCCCCAGCATTTT; cdr3_aa: CASKLSVGAGGNQPQHF
d_call: TRBD1; clone_size: -; j_call: TRBJ1-1; v_call: TRBV12-3/TRBV12-4; cdr3_nt: TGTGCCAGCAGTTTGACAGGGGGGGAGGGAGCTTTCTTT; cdr3_aa: CASSLTGGEGAFF
d_call: -; clone_size: -; j_call: TRBJ1-1; v_call: TRBV3-1/TRBV3-2; cdr3_nt: TGTGCCAGCAGCCAAAGTAGTGGAGGGATAGAAGAGAACACTGAAGCTTTCTTT; cdr3_aa: CASSQSSGGIEENTEAFF
d_call: -; clone_size: -; j_call: TRBJ1-6; v_call: TRBV27; cdr3_nt: TGTGCCAGCAGTTTTTTTGTAGGGGGGAATTCACCCCTCCACTTT; cdr3_aa: CASSFFVGGNSPLHF
d_call: TRBD1; clone_size: -; j_call: TRBJ1-2; v_call: TRBV5-4; cdr3_nt: TGTGCCAGCAGCTTGGCCAGAGGGGGCTACTATGGCTACACCTTC; cdr3_aa: CASSLARGGYYGYTF
d_call: -; clone_size: -; j_call: TRBJ2-7; v_call: TRBV5-1; cdr3_nt: TGCGCCAGCAGCTTGGGGGTTGGAGGGACTCAGGCCTACGAGCAGTACTTC; cdr3_aa: CASSLGVGGTQAYEQYF
d_call: TRBD1; clone_size: -; j_call: TRBJ2-1; v_call: TRBV12-5; cdr3_nt: TGTGCTAGTCGCTGGGACAGGGGGAATGAGCAGTTCTTC; cdr3_aa: CASRWDRGNEQFF
d_call: TRBD1; clone_size: few; j_call: TRBJ2-3; v_call: TRBV10-3; cdr3_nt: TGTGCCATCAGTGAGGGACAGGGGGCCCGACGGTATACGCAGTATTTT; cdr3_aa: CAISEGQGARRYTQYF
d_call: -; clone_size: -; j_call: TRBJ1-4; v_call: TRBV9; cdr3_nt: TGTGCCAGCAGCCCCGGCTGGAATGAAAAACTGTTTTTT; cdr3_aa: CASSPGWNEKLFF